Each of the 9 T cell receptor beta chains below was sequenced from the same sample in a study of cytomegalovirus exposure and HLA in healthy donors listed by TCRdb under 2017. The protocol used for the library was the immunoSEQ multiplex PCR assay. The multiplex PCR relied on a mix of 60 forward primers for TCR Vbeta segments and 13 reverse primers for TCR Jbeta segments. Entries here come from immuneACCESS through TCRdb and include only in-frame sequences with V and J called. Some clones fail to appear in such tables; in the studies checked, an unresolved V gene covers under half of the shortfall, and the cause of the remainder is unknown. This sample comprises over 150,000 clones, more than 75% of them detected only once. The ten largest clones add up to around 0.91% of the sample. Sequenced material: PBMCs. Receptors were obtained from a girl aged 2-10 years in good health and CMV-seropositive.

The rearrangement uses TRBV6-4 and TRBJ2-1; 8 nucleotides match TRBD2. This CDR3 is built from 14 residues. Germline V gene data show CDR1 as MRHNA and CDR2 as SNTAGT. Trimming removed 5 bases from V and 9 bases from J; junction bases left unmatched: 9. The chain's CDR3 is CASSIVPGGSEQFF. The CDR3 nucleotides are TGTGCCAGCAGTATCGTACCGGGAGGGAGTGAGCAGTTCTTC.

This clone was seen more than once but under ten times. The V and J genes are TRBV4-2 and TRBJ2-7; 12 positions agree with TRBD2. Trimming removed 3 bases from V and 7 bases from J; junction bases left unmatched: 10. CDR1 is LGHNA and CDR2 is YNFKEQ in the germline V gene. The CDR3 covers 16 residues. For the CDR3, the DNA is TGTGCCAGCAGCCAGAATCTAGCGGGAGGGCCCGGAGAGCAGTACTTC. This gives the protein CASSQNLAGGPGEQYF.

The rearrangement joins TRBV4-1 to TRBJ2-1; 14 bases map to TRBD2. The trim removed 0 bases at V and 4 bases at J, leaving 8 bases unmatched. CDR3 size: 19 residues. The germline V gene has CDR1 MGHRA and CDR2 YSYEKL. CDR3 coding DNA: TGCGCCAGCAGCCAAGATCAGGGACTAGCGGGAGAAATGTACAATGAGCAGTTCTTC. This translates into CASSQDQGLAGEMYNEQFF.

The chain couples TRBV18 to TRBJ2-5, with 10 bases that match TRBD1. Germline V gene data show CDR1 as KGHSH and CDR2 as LQKENI. The V gene end was trimmed by 3 bases and the J gene end by 2 bases; junction bases not matched to a gene: 6. The CDR3 is made up of 16 amino acids. The CDR3 region is CASSPDGTGVQETQYF. The CDR3 DNA reads as TGTGCCAGCTCACCCGACGGGACAGGGGTGCAAGAGACCCAGTACTTC.

The V call is TRBV6-4, the J call TRBJ1-1; D perhaps matches TRBD1 (5 bases). This CDR3 spans 15 amino acids. CDR1 MRHNA and CDR2 SNTAGT come from the germline V gene. Between the trimmed V and J ends, which lost 10 bases and 3 bases, there was a span of 21 bases. CDR3: CATLLYRGGDTEAFF. The CDR3, as DNA: TGTGCCACCCTGTTATACCGCGGGGGGGACACTGAAGCTTTCTTT.

The V call is TRBV15, the J call TRBJ2-1; perhaps TRBD2 as D (5 bases). Trimming removed 9 bases at V and 7 bases at J, with 7 bases between. Germline V gene data show CDR1 as LNHNV and CDR2 as YYDKDF (reference sequence). This CDR3 comprises 10 residues. CDR3 nucleotides: TGTGCCACGGGAGAGAATGAGCAGTTCTTC. This sequence encodes CATGENEQFF.

The rearrangement uses TRBV28 and TRBJ2-5, with TRBD2 matching over 13 bases. The CDR3 consists of 17 residues. V gave up 5 bases and J gave up 0 bases; unmatched junction bases: 6. Germline CDR1 and CDR2: MDHEN and SYDVKM. The CDR3 sequence is CASSPGTSGTYQETQYF. CDR3 nucleotides: TGTGCCAGCAGTCCGGGGACTAGCGGGACCTACCAAGAGACCCAGTACTTC.

This chain joins TRBV7-9 and TRBJ2-5; D perhaps matches TRBD1 (6 bases). V lost 3 bases and J lost 1, with 15 bases in between. The CDR3 has 16 amino acids. The germline gives CDR1 SEHNR, CDR2 FQNEAQ (reference sequence). The CDR3 reads CASSLTRGVFQETQYF. As DNA, the CDR3 is TGTGCCAGCAGCTTGACCAGGGGCGTTTTCCAAGAGACCCAGTACTTC.

This clone turned up a few times. The V gene is TRBV5-6, the J gene TRBJ1-1; 8 nucleotides match TRBD1. With V trimmed by 0 bases and J by 4 bases, 5 bases remained unmatched. Germline V gene data show CDR1 as SGHDT and CDR2 as YYEEEE. The length of the CDR3 is 15 residues. In DNA form, the CDR3 reads TGTGCCAGCAGCTTGGCCCAGGGGGCGCGCACTGAAGCTTTCTTT. It codes for CASSLAQGARTEAFF.